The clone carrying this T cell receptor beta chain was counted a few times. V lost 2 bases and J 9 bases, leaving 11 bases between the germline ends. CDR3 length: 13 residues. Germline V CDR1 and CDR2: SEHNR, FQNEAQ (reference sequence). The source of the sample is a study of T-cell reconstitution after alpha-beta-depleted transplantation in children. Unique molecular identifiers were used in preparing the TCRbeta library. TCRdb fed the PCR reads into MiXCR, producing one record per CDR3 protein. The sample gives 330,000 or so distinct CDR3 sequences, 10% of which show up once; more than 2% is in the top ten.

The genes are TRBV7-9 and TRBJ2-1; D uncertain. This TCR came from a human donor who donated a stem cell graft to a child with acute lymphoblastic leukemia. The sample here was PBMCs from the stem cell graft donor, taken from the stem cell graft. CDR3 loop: CASSLLSPVEQFF. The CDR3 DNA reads TGTGCCAGCAGCTTATTATCTCCCGTTGAGCAGTTCTTC.